This T cell receptor beta chain was recorded in a study of quantifying T cell responses using KT2 cells. Study context: TCR alpha and beta constant-region primers primed reverse transcription of RNA. Under optimum conditions, T4 ligation efficiency was estimated at more than 10%.

Each cDNA got a UMI-containing oligo ligated at its 3' end. An equimolar mix of RC1.1 and RC1.2 primed the beta chain across TRBC1 and TRBC2. TCRdb re-analysed the UMI-ligation and nested PCR reads in MiXCR, keeping a single row per CDR3 protein. The sample holds around 50,000 distinct CDR3 sequences, 9.5% to 13% seen once. Findings of the study overall: Even the lowest spike-in, about one KT2 cell per 100,000 PBMC, yielded detectable KT2 sequences. KT2 clone alpha and beta sequence counts scaled linearly with input KT2 cell number.

Trimming took 8 bases from V and 0 from J, leaving 13 bases between them. The CDR3 spans 14 residues. CDR1 is SGHRS, CDR2 YFSETQ, per germline. This clonotype was counted at least ten times. The antigen remains unidentified. The TCR originated in a human donor. V and J are TRBV5-1 and TRBJ2-3; D gene ambiguous. Source material: PBMCs spiked with cells of the T cell clone KT2. CDR3 sequence: CASKQLPSTDTQYF. The CDR3 DNA sequence: TGCGCCAGTAAACAGCTACCTAGCACAGATACGCAGTATTTT.